Presented here are 8 T cell receptor beta chains from one specimen sequenced in a study of control samples from healthy donors and cancer patients. TCRdb's copy holds only in-frame clones and misses some; the assay was immunoSEQ multiplex PCR. The repertoire holds some 150,000 clones, 75% to 95% seen once, with about 3.2% in the top ten. Sequenced sample: blood. The source of these receptors is a man aged 30-40 years in good health.

This chain links TRBV7-2 with TRBJ2-7; 8 nucleotides agree with TRBD2. Unmatched junction bases numbered 8, after V lost 5 bases and J lost 2 bases. Germline V CDR1 and CDR2: SGHTA, FQGNSA. The CDR3 length is 15 residues. CDR3 in DNA: TGTGCCAGCAGCCCCACCGCGGGGGGTCCCTACGAGCAGTACTTC. Its protein product is CASSPTAGGPYEQYF. The entire variable domain, with the rest obtained from reference TRBV7-2 and TRBJ2-7, is as follows: GAGVSQSPSNKVTEKGKDVELRCDPISGHTALYWYRQSLGQGLEFLIYFQGNSAPDKSGLPSDRFSAERTGGSVSTLTIQRTQQEDSAVYLCASSPTAGGPYEQYFGPGTRLTVT.

This chain joins TRBV30 and TRBJ2-1; the match to TRBD2 covers 9 bases. J gave up 6 bases and V 1 base, and 7 bases lay outside the gene matches. Germline V lookup: CDR1 GTSNPN, CDR2 SVGIG (reference sequence). This CDR3 region has 15 residues. The CDR3 loop is CAWSGGGAVLNEQFF. CDR3 in DNA: TGTGCCTGGAGTGGCGGGGGGGCCGTCCTCAATGAGCAGTTCTTC.

The V gene is TRBV5-4, the J gene TRBJ2-1; D is ambiguous. The V gene lost 2 bases and the J gene lost 15 bases, with 24 bases spanning the gap. Germline CDR1 SGHNT, CDR2 YYREEE (reference sequence). The length of the CDR3 is 15 residues. CDR3 in amino acids: CASSFYDRPWLGPFF. The CDR3 bases are TGTGCCAGCAGCTTTTATGATCGTCCTTGGTTAGGTCCGTTCTTC.

This clone has just one count. The chain has TRBV5-1 and TRBJ2-1, with 9 bases that match TRBD2. This CDR3 contains 14 residues. The V gene's germline CDR1 is SGHRS and CDR2 YFSETQ. Trimming removed 5 bases from V and 10 bases from J; junction bases left unmatched: 10. CDR3 amino acids: CASRFGRGGQEQFF. The DNA for the CDR3 is TGCGCCAGCAGATTCGGGCGGGGGGGCCAAGAGCAGTTCTTC.

The genes are TRBV14 and TRBJ1-2; 8 bases are shared with TRBD1. Germline CDR1 and CDR2: SGHDN and FVKESK. The CDR3 totals 14 residues. J lost 6 bases, V lost 2 bases, and 5 bases had no gene match. Here the CDR3 DNA reads TGTGCCAGCAGCCAAAACAGGGGGACGGATGGCTACACCTTC. The encoded protein is CASSQNRGTDGYTF.

V usage is TRBV27 and J usage is TRBJ1-1; no clear D. CDR3 length equals 13 residues. Germline CDR1 is MNHEY and CDR2 is SMNVEV (reference sequence). Trimming took 3 bases from V and 8 from J, leaving 13 bases between them. The CDR3 loop is CASSFGGLREAFF. Here the CDR3 DNA reads TGTGCCAGCAGTTTCGGAGGACTTAGGGAAGCTTTCTTT.

The J gene is TRBJ2-2, the V gene TRBV6-5, with D perhaps matching TRBD1 (6 bases). The CDR3 covers 14 residues. V was shortened by 5 bases and J by 3 bases, with 10 bases between the two germline ends. Germline CDR1 reads MNHEY; CDR2 reads SVGAGI. The CDR3 nucleotides are TGTGCCAGCAGTCCCGGGACACACACCGGGGAGCTGTTTTTT. Translated, it gives CASSPGTHTGELFF.

The rearrangement joins TRBV7-8 to TRBJ1-5, with 10 bases that match TRBD1. CDR3 length: 14 amino acids. Trimming cost V 8 bases and J 2 bases; bases outside gene matches: 3. The germline CDR1 and CDR2 sequences are SGHVS and FQNEAQ. This CDR3 is CASEGTGGNQPQHF. CDR3 in DNA: TGTGCCAGCGAGGGGACAGGGGGCAATCAGCCCCAGCATTTT.